These 13 T cell receptor beta chains originate from one sample sequenced in a study of read filtering for tumor transcriptome and immune sequencing. This library used roughly 400 ng RNA and molecular barcoded adaptors spanning alpha/delta and beta/gamma chains. TCRdb recomputed calls from the reads with MiXCR, one row per CDR3 protein. The sample consists of some 120,000 distinct CDR3 sequences, 10% to 15% of them appearing once. Sample: a population of CD138-negative cells sorted from bone marrow. The receptors were gathered from a donor over 35 with multiple myeloma.

This clonotype was seen many times. The chain combines TRBV28 with TRBJ1-3; possibly TRBD1 for D (6 bases). This CDR3 has 15 residues. V lost 7 bases and J 5 bases, leaving 18 bases between the germline ends. In germline, CDR1 is MDHEN, CDR2 SYDVKM. CDR3 DNA: TGTGCCAGCATCGGGGACACCAGAAGGAGAAACACCATATATTTT. This codes for CASIGDTRRRNTIYF.

As concerns this clonotype: A much larger clone lies one base from this, so it may be a read error. The rearrangement joins TRBV5-1 to TRBJ1-1; 10 bases are shared with TRBD1. This CDR3 has 16 amino acids. Germline lookup yields CDR1 SGHRS and CDR2 YFSETQ. After removal of 4 bases from V and 3 bases from J, the junction contained 9 bases not matched to a gene. The CDR3: CASSLRTGGADTEAFF. CDR3 DNA: TGCGCCAGCAGCCTGAGGACAGGGGGGGCGGACACTGAAGCTTTCTTT.

This clonotype was counted ten times or more. The chain employs TRBV19 and TRBJ1-5; 9 bases are shared with TRBD1. CDR1 LNHDA and CDR2 SQIVND come from the germline V gene (reference sequence). The V and J ends lost 9 bases and 5 bases, in that order; junction bases with no gene match: 14. This CDR3 comprises 16 residues. CDR3 sequence reads: CASSDHGQGHHQPQHF. The CDR3 DNA is TGTGCCAGCAGTGACCACGGACAGGGGCATCATCAGCCCCAGCATTTT.

This clonotype appeared a few times. This chain uses TRBV11-2 with TRBJ2-3; no firm D call. The CDR3 spans 13 residues. Trimming pared 0 bases from V and 13 bases from J, leaving 14 bases between. Germline CDR1 SGHAT, CDR2 FQNNGV. The CDR3 DNA reads TGTGCCAGCAGCTTAGACGGCACGCCAAGAGAGTATTTT. This sequence encodes CASSLDGTPREYF.

This clonotype was counted between two and nine times. The rearrangement links TRBV6-2 or TRBV6-3 to TRBJ1-5, with 9 bases lining up with TRBD1. V lost 2 bases, J lost 4 bases, and 6 bases stayed unmatched. Germline V lookup: CDR1 MNHEY, CDR2 SVGEGT. This CDR3 is 16 amino acids long. CDR3: CASSYDRGGLNQPQHF. As DNA, the CDR3 is TGTGCCAGCAGTTACGACAGGGGGGGGTTAAATCAGCCCCAGCATTTT.

This clonotype was detected ten times or more. V usage is TRBV3-1 and J usage is TRBJ2-5; D ambiguous. The germline CDR1 and CDR2 sequences are LGHDT and YNNKEL (reference sequence). This CDR3 is 12 amino acids long. The ends were cut back, 1 base at V and 4 bases at J, with 4 bases in the middle. This chain's CDR3 is CASSQAGETQYF. CDR3 bases: TGTGCCAGCAGCCAAGCTGGAGAGACCCAGTACTTC.

This clonotype was counted ten times or more. The chain couples TRBV5-1 to TRBJ2-1, with D perhaps matching TRBD1 or TRBD2 (5 bases each). The CDR3 runs 16 residues. V gave up 4 bases and J gave up 4 bases, with 18 bases separating them. From germline, CDR1 is SGHRS and CDR2 YFSETQ. CDR3 residues: CASSTSIGASYNEQFF. CDR3 nucleotide sequence: TGCGCCAGCAGCACGTCTATCGGGGCTTCGTACAATGAGCAGTTCTTC.

This chain links TRBV6-2 or TRBV6-3 with TRBJ2-1; TRBD2 matches at 9 bases. The CDR3 loop spans 17 amino acids. Germline CDR1 MNHEY, CDR2 SVGEGT. V lost 6 bases and J lost 2; bases outside the gene matches: 11. The CDR3, as DNA: TGTGCCAGCAGCCCTTGGGGGCTAGCGGGAACCTACAATGAGCAGTTCTTC. It is translated as CASSPWGLAGTYNEQFF.

This clonotype has at least ten counts. This chain links TRBV4-1 with TRBJ1-1; maybe TRBD1 (6 bases). The V and J ends lost 2 bases and 0 bases respectively, with 7 bases between them. Germline V gene lookup returns CDR1 MGHRA and CDR2 YSYEKL. This CDR3 contains 14 residues. The CDR3 sequence is CASSQRTVNTEAFF. CDR3 in DNA: TGCGCCAGCAGCCAACGGACAGTGAACACTGAAGCTTTCTTT.

This clonotype has at least ten counts. Compared with germline, one end of the junction differs, possibly owing to a read error. The V and J genes are TRBV5-1 and TRBJ2-1, with 11 bases matching TRBD2. The CDR3 extends over 16 amino acids. Germline V gene lookup returns CDR1 SGHRS and CDR2 YFSETQ. The CDR3 loop is CASSSTSGSSYNEQFF. In nucleotides, the CDR3 is TGTGCCAGCAGCTCAACTAGCGGGAGCTCCTACAATGAGCAGTTCTTC. The full variable domain, its missing parts supplied by reference TRBV5-1 and TRBJ2-1, is KAGVTQTPRYLIKTRGQQVTLSCSPISGHRSVSWYQQTPGQGLQFLFEYFSETQRNKGNFPGRFSGRQFSNSRSEMNVSTLELGDSALYLCASSSTSGSSYNEQFFGPGTRLTVL.

J is TRBJ2-5 and V is TRBV18; the match to TRBD1 covers 8 bases. Germline V gene data show CDR1 as KGHSH and CDR2 as LQKENI. CDR3 length: 16 residues. V lost 2 bases and J lost 4; bases outside the gene matches: 9. DNA for the CDR3: TGTGCCAGCTCACCAGCACGGGACAGGAGTGCAGAGACCCAGTACTTC. This encodes CASSPARDRSAETQYF.

This clonotype was detected ten times or more. The chain joins TRBV12-5 to TRBJ2-1, with TRBD2 matching 9 bases. Germline lookup yields CDR1 LGHNT and CDR2 FRNRAP. J gave up 6 bases and V 1 base, and 7 bases lay outside the gene matches. CDR3 size: 16 residues. The CDR3 loop is CASGLEVAGVSNEQFF. For the CDR3, the DNA is TGTGCTAGTGGTTTGGAGGTAGCGGGAGTCAGCAATGAGCAGTTCTTC.

This clonotype appeared many times. DNA for the CDR3: TGTGCCAGCAGTTACGACGATCTCTCCTACAATGAGCAGTTCTTC. Protein product: CASSYDDLSYNEQFF. The rearrangement uses TRBV6-5 and TRBJ2-1; D is uncertain. This CDR3 contains 15 residues. The germline CDR1 and CDR2 sequences are MNHEY and SVGAGI. The V gene lost 2 bases and the J gene lost 0 bases, with 8 bases spanning the gap.